The clone carrying this TCR beta chain was observed many times. Its matching antigen is unknown. CDR1 is SGHRS, CDR2 YFSETQ, per germline. V dropped 0 bases and J dropped 6 bases, with 13 bases sitting between them. The CDR3 extends over 15 amino acids. This specimen belongs to a study of identical twins. Study-level results: Compared with models, monozygotic twins showed more out-of-frame TCR alpha sharing.

Each CDR3 protein is one row after TCRdb ran MiXCR on the 5' RACE reads. The sample holds more than 350,000 distinct CDR3 sequences, 7% to 9.5% seen once. Sequencing was carried out using naive T cells sorted from blood. This sequence was found in a woman in her fifties or sixties in good health. The V gene is TRBV5-1, the J gene TRBJ2-1, with unresolved D. CDR3 sequence reads: CASSLDGSYLNEQFF. For the CDR3, the DNA is TGCGCCAGCAGCTTGGATGGTTCCTACCTCAATGAGCAGTTCTTC.